This is a list of T cell receptor beta chains from one sample in a study of immune evolution from preneoplasia to lung adenocarcinoma. This table comes from immunoSEQ multiplex PCR, and its TCRdb copy is limited to in-frame clones, with some not included. The sample has 11,000 to 15,000 clones; 85% are singletons. Material for sequencing was FFPE lung adenocarcinoma in situ tissue. The origin of the receptors is an older donor with lung adenocarcinoma. Both conserved end residues are part of each CDR3. The D gene is left open where the match is weak. Clone size is not always given. Where it is, it says once, few, many or a class for expanded clones.

TRBD1,TRBJ2-5,TRBV11-2,NA,CASSLTGQVGETQYF,TGTGCCAGCAGCTTAACGGGACAGGTCGGGGAGACCCAGTACTTC
NA,TRBJ2-1,TRBV6-5,NA,CASSYSFQGDEQFF,TGTGCCAGCAGTTACTCGTTTCAGGGAGATGAGCAGTTCTTC
TRBD2,TRBJ2-7,TRBV18,NA,CASSPGTSGGSEQYF,TGTGCCAGCTCACCGGGGACTAGCGGGGGGAGCGAGCAGTACTTC
NA,TRBJ2-1,TRBV5-4,NA,CASSSLRSERAPYNEQFF,TGTGCCAGCAGCTCCCTCAGGAGTGAGCGGGCGCCCTACAATGAGCAGTTCTTC
NA,TRBJ1-1,TRBV27,NA,CASRSVEVTNTEAFF,TGTGCCAGCAGATCGGTTGAGGTAACGAACACTGAAGCTTTCTTT
NA,TRBJ1-2,TRBV29-1,once,CSVAGEGYGYTF,TGCAGCGTCGCGGGGGAGGGCTATGGCTACACCTTC
NA,TRBJ2-7,TRBV5-6,few,CASSLWYGSSYEQYF,TGTGCCAGCAGCTTATGGTACGGGAGCTCCTACGAGCAGTACTTC
TRBD1,TRBJ1-2,TRBV28,NA,CASSLGIGGGDYTF,TGTGCCAGCAGTTTAGGGATAGGAGGGGGCGACTACACCTTC
NA,TRBJ1-4,TRBV6-5,NA,CASRVQGLNEKLFF,TGTGCCAGCAGGGTACAAGGGCTGAATGAAAAACTGTTTTTT
NA,TRBJ2-2,TRBV19,NA,CASTRQGELFF,TGTGCCAGTACCAGACAGGGGGAGCTGTTTTTT
TRBD1,TRBJ2-7,TRBV9,NA,CASSAGQGLYEQYF,TGTGCCAGCAGCGCGGGACAGGGGCTCTACGAGCAGTACTTC
NA,TRBJ2-3,TRBV9,NA,CASSATSALTDTQYF,TGTGCCAGCAGCGCCACCTCGGCCCTCACAGATACGCAGTATTTT
TRBD1,TRBJ2-7,TRBV7-8,NA,CASSLGGTGDYEQYF,TGTGCCAGCAGCTTAGGGGGGACAGGGGACTACGAGCAGTACTTC
NA,TRBJ2-3,TRBV29-1,NA,CSGGGLADTQYF,TGCAGCGGGGGGGGCCTCGCAGATACGCAGTATTTT
TRBD1,TRBJ1-1,TRBV5-1,NA,CASSAGDRVDTEAFF,TGCGCCAGCAGCGCGGGGGACAGGGTTGACACTGAAGCTTTCTTT
TRBD2,TRBJ2-2,TRBV7-9,few,CASSSEGLAGGPTGELFF,TGTGCCAGCAGCTCAGAGGGACTAGCGGGAGGGCCGACCGGGGAGCTGTTTTTT
NA,TRBJ1-1,TRBV19,NA,CASSTQGREGSEAFF,TGTGCCAGTAGTACCCAAGGCAGGGAGGGCTCTGAAGCTTTCTTT
TRBD2,TRBJ2-7,TRBV5-6,once,CASSPNLGLAETYEQYF,TGTGCCAGCAGCCCTAACTTAGGACTAGCGGAGACCTACGAGCAGTACTTC
NA,TRBJ1-2,TRBV27,few,CASSSGKSMNYGYTF,TGTGCCAGCAGCTCCGGAAAAAGCATGAACTATGGCTACACCTTC
TRBD2,TRBJ2-5,TRBV5-1,NA,CASSLDPTSGQETQYF,TGCGCCAGCAGCTTGGACCCTACTAGCGGCCAAGAGACCCAGTACTTC
TRBD2,TRBJ2-5,TRBV6-6,NA,CASGTKSGSAKHTQYF,TGTGCCAGCGGTACGAAAAGCGGGAGCGCCAAGCACACCCAGTACTTC
NA,TRBJ2-2,TRBV18,NA,CASSPGAGELFF,TGTGCCAGCTCACCTGGGGCCGGGGAGCTGTTTTTT
NA,TRBJ1-1,TRBV7-8,NA,CASSHPGGSAFF,TGTGCCAGCAGCCACCCGGGGGGCTCGGCTTTCTTT
NA,TRBJ1-2,TRBV19,NA,CASRRTNYGYTF,TGTGCCAGTAGGCGGACAAACTATGGCTACACCTTC
NA,TRBJ2-2,TRBV30,NA,CAWSRTLGTGELFF,TGTGCCTGGAGCCGAACGTTAGGCACCGGGGAGCTGTTTTTT
TRBD2,TRBJ2-1,TRBV19,NA,CARHGGGSSSYNEQFF,TGTGCCAGACACGGGGGGGGGAGTTCATCCTACAATGAGCAGTTCTTC
NA,TRBJ1-5,TRBV19,NA,CASSIITKSNQPQHF,TGTGCCAGTAGTATCATAACAAAAAGCAATCAGCCCCAGCATTTT
NA,TRBJ2-3,TRBV27,NA,CASRRVKCPTDTQYF,TGTGCCAGCAGAAGGGTTAAGTGTCCCACAGATACGCAGTATTTT
TRBD1,TRBJ2-3,TRBV10-3,NA,CAINPGQAFTDTQYF,TGTGCCATTAACCCGGGACAGGCTTTTACAGATACGCAGTATTTT